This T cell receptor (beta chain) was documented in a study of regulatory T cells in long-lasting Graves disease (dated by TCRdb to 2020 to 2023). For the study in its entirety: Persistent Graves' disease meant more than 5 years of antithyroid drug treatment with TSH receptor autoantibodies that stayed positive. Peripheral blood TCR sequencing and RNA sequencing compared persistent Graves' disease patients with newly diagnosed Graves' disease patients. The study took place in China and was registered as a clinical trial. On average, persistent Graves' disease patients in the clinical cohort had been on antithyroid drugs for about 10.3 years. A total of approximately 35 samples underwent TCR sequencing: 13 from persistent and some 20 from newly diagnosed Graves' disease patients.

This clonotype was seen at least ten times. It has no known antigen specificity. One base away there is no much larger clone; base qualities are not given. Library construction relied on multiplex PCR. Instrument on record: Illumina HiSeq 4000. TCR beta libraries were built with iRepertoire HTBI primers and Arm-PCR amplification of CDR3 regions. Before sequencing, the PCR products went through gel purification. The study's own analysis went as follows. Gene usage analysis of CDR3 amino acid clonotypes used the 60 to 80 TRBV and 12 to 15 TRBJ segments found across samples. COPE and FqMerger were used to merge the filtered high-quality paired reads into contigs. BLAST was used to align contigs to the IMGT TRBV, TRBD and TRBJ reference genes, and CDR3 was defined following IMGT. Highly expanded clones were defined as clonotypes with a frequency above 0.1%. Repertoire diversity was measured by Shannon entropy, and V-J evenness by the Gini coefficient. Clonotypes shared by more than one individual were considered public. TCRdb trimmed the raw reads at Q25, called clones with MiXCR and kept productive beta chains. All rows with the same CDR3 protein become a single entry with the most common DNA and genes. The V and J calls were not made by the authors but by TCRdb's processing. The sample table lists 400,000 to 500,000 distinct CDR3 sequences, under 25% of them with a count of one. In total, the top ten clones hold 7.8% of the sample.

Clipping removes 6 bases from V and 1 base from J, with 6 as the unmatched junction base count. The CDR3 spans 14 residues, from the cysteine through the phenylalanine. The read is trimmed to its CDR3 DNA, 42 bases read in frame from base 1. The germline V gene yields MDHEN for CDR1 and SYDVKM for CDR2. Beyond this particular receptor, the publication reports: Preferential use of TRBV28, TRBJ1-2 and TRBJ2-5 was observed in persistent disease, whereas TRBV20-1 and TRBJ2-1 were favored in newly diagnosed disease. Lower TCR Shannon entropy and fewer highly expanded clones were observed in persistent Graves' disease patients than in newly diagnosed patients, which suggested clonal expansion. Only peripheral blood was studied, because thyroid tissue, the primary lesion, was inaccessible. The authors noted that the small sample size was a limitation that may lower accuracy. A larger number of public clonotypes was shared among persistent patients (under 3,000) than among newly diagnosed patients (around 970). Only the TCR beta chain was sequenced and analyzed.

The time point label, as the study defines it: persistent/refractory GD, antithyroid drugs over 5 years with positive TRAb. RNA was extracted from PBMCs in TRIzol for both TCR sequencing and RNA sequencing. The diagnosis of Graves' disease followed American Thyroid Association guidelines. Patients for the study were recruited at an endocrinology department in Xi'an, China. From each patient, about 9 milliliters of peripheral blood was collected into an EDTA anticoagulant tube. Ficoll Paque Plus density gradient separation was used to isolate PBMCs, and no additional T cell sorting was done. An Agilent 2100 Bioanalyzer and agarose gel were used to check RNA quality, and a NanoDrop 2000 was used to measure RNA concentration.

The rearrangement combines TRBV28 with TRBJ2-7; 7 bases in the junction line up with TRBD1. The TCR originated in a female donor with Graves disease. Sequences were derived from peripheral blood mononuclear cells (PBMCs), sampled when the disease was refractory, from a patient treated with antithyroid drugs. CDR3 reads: CASRLPGQSYEQYF. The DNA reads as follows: TGTGCCAGCAGGCTTCCGGGACAGTCCTACGAGCAGTACTTC.